This paragraph reports one TCR beta chain. Germline-derived CDR1 and CDR2 are MNHEY and SMNVEV (reference sequence). The length of the CDR3 is 14 residues. The V and J ends lost 6 bases and 3 bases, in that order; junction bases with no gene match: 4. The data stem from a study of blood T cell repertoires in COVID-19. Turning to the study itself: COVID-19 samples collected from the United States, Italy and Spain covered acute and convalescent phases. Sources were T cells, B-cell-depleted T cells, or PBMCs; the material itself was cDNA or gDNA.

Source study methods: Cell counts per sample came from amplifying reference gene primers. Here immunoSEQ multiplex PCR was the method, and the copy in TCRdb shows in-frame clones only, minus some. V, J and clone size were drawn from that table, and D and trimming were deduced from the DNA. The table lists roughly 40,000 clones, about 86% of them singletons. The receptor comes from a man aged 45-65 years in a cohort sampled during active COVID-19. The gene calls are TRBV27 and TRBJ2-7, with 11 bases aligning to TRBD1. The sample taken for sequencing was peripheral blood. In DNA, the CDR3 is TGTGCCAGCAGACCGGGACAGGGGGGCTACGAGCAGTACTTC. Its protein is CASRPGQGGYEQYF.